This paragraph reports one T cell receptor beta chain. V lost 6 bases to trimming and J lost 1 base, with 15 bases between them. The V gene's germline CDR1 is MNHEY and CDR2 SVGEGT. This CDR3 has 15 residues. This sample was included in a study of regulatory T cells in long-lasting Graves disease. Both iRepertoire HTBI primers and Arm-PCR of CDR3 regions were used to build the TCR beta libraries. TCRdb redid the calling of the multiplex PCR reads with MiXCR, one entry per CDR3 protein. The data hold 550,000 to 600,000 distinct CDR3 sequences, with 15% to 20% observed a single time. The time point is: newly diagnosed GD, antithyroid drugs for less than 3 months. PBMC RNA was the source of the TCR library. These data were also filed under a second study, of T cells in Graves' hyperthyroidism and ophthalmopathy.

The source material was peripheral blood mononuclear cells (PBMCs), sampled at new diagnosis, from a patient treated with antithyroid drugs. The V and J genes are TRBV6-2 or TRBV6-3 and TRBJ1-1, with D tentatively TRBD1 (5 bases). This sequence originates from a man between 18 and 35 years old with Graves disease. The CDR3 is CASSPPLGGNTEAFF. As DNA, the CDR3 is TGTGCCAGCAGCCCACCCTTGGGGGGGAACACTGAAGCTTTCTTT.